The T cell receptor (beta chain) under discussion was sequenced for a study of blood T cells in healthy people across ages. Study observations and caveats: Possibly, changes in expanded clonotypes were confounded because donor CMV status was unknown.

The second PCR ran 7 to 11 cycles with a sample-barcoded 5' primer and J-beta primers. MiXCR was run by TCRdb on the 5' RACE reads, yielding one entry per CDR3 protein. Altogether approximately 1,100,000 distinct CDR3 sequences are present, roughly 45% being singletons, with the ten largest covering 15% to 20%. Points on this clonotype: What it binds is unknown.

Germline V lookup: CDR1 MNHEY, CDR2 SVGAGI. The CDR3 totals 13 residues. The J segment lost 1 base and the V segment lost 6 bases, leaving 2 bases of the junction unmatched. Healthy individuals of Caucasian origin from Russia, aged roughly 6 to 100, served as donors. This sequence was found in a woman aged 55-75 years in good health. The chain is built from TRBV6-5 and TRBJ2-5; 7 bases are a match to TRBD2. Sequenced sample: blood. DNA of the CDR3: TGTGCCAGCAGCGGACTAGTCCAAGAGACCCAGTACTTC. Its translation is CASSGLVQETQYF.